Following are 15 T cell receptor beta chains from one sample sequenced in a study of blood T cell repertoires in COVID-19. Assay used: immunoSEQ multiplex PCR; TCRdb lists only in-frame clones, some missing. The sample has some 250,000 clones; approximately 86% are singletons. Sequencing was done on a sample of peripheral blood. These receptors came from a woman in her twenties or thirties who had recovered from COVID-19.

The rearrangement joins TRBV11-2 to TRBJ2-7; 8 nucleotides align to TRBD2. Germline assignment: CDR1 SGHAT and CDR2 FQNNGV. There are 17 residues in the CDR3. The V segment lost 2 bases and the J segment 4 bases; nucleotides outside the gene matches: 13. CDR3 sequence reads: CASSLIFSRGGHYEQYF. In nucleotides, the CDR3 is TGTGCCAGCAGCTTAATTTTTAGCCGGGGGGGACATTACGAGCAGTACTTC.

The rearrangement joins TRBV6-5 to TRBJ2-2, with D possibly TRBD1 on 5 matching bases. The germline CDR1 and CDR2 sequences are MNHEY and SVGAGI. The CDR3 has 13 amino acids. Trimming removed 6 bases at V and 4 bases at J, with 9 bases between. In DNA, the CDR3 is TGTGCCAGCAGCCCACAGGTCACCGGGGAGCTGTTTTTT. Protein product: CASSPQVTGELFF.

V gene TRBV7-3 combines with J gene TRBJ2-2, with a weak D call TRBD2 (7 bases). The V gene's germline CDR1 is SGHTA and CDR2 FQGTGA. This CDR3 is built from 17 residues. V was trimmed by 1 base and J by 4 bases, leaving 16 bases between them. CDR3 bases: TGTGCCAGCAGCTTAATTACGGGCGGGGGCGTCACCGGGGAGCTGTTTTTT. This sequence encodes CASSLITGGGVTGELFF. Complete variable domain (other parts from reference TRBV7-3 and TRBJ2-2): GAGVSQTPSNKVTEKGKYVELRCDPISGHTALYWYRQSLGQGPEFLIYFQGTGAADDSGLPNDRFFAVRPEGSVSTLKIQRTERGDSAVYLCASSLITGGGVTGELFFGEGSRLTVL.

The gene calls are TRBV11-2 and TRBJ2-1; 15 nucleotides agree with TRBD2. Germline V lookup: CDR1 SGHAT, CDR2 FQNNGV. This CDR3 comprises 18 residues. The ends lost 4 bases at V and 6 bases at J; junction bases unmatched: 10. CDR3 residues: CASSYGLAGGPVSNEQFF. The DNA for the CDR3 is TGTGCCAGCAGCTACGGACTAGCGGGGGGGCCCGTATCCAATGAGCAGTTCTTC.

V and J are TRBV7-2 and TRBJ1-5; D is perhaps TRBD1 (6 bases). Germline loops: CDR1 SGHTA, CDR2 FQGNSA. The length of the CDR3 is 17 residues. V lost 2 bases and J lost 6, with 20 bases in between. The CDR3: CASSLQSKGGAGQPQHF. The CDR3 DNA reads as TGTGCCAGCAGCTTACAGTCCAAGGGGGGGGCAGGTCAGCCCCAGCATTTT.

The CDR3: CASSLEGQPNTGELFF. The CDR3 DNA reads TGCGCCAGCAGCTTGGAGGGACAGCCGAACACCGGGGAGCTGTTTTTT. The chain employs TRBV5-1 and TRBJ2-2; 7 bases fit TRBD1. Germline V gives CDR1 SGHRS, CDR2 YFSETQ. Trimming at V came to 0 bases and at J to 0 bases, leaving 2 bases not matched to a gene. This CDR3 is built from 16 residues.

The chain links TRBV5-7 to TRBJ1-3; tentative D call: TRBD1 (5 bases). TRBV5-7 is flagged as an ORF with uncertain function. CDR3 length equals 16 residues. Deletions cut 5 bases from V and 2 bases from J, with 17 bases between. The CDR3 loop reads CASRSLGGGAGNTIYF. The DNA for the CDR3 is TGTGCCAGCAGGTCTCTTGGCGGGGGGGCTGGAAACACCATATATTTT.

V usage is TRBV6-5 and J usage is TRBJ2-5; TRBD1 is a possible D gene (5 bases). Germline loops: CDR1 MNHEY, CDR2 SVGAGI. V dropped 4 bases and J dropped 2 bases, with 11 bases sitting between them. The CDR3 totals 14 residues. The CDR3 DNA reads TGTGCCAGCAGTTTCAACGGACAACAAGAGACCCAGTACTTC. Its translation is CASSFNGQQETQYF.

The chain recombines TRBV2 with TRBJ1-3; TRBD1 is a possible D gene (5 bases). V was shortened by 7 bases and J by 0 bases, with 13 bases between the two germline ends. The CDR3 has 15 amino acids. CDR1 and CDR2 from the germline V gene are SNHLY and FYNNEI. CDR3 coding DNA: TGTGCCAGCATCCTGGCAGGACACTCTGGAAACACCATATATTTT. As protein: CASILAGHSGNTIYF.

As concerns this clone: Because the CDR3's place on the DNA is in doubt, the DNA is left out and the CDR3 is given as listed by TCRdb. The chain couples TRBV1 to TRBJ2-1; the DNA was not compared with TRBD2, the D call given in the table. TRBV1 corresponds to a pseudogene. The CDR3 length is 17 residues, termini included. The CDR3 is CTSSQDVVAGGNNEQFF.

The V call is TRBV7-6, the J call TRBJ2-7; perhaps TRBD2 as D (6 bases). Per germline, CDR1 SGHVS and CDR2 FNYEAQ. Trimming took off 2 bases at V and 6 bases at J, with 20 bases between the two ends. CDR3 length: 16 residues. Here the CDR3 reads CASSLLPRDLRGEQYF. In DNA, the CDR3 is TGTGCCAGCAGCTTACTTCCCCGGGACTTAAGGGGCGAGCAGTACTTC.

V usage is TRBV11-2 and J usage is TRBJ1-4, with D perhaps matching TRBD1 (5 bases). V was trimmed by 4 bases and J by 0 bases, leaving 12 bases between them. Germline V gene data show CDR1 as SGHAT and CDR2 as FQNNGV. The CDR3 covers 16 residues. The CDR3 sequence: CASSSPSGATNEKLFF. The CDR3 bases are TGTGCCAGCAGCTCTCCCTCGGGGGCAACTAATGAAAAACTGTTTTTT.

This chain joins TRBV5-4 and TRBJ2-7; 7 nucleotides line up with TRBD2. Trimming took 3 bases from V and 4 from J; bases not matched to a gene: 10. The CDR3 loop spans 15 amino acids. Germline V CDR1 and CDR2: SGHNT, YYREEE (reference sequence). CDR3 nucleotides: TGTGCCAGCAGCTCCTTAGGGAGGGCGACGTACGAGCAGTACTTC. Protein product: CASSSLGRATYEQYF.

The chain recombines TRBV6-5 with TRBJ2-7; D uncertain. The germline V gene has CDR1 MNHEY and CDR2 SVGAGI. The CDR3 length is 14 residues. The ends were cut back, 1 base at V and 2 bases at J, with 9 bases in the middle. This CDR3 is CASSYYGPTYEQYF. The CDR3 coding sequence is TGTGCCAGCAGTTACTATGGGCCCACCTACGAGCAGTACTTC.

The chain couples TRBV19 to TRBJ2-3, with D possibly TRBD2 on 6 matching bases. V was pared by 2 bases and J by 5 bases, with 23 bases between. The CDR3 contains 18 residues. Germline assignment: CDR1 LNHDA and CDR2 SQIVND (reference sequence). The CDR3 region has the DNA TGTGCCAGTAGTATACCAGCAGTGCCGGGGGTTTTAGTAGATACGCAGTATTTT. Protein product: CASSIPAVPGVLVDTQYF. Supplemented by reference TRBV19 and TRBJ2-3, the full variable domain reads DGGITQSPKYLFRKEGQNVTLSCEQNLNHDAMYWYRQDPGQGLRLIYYSQIVNDFQKGDIAEGYSVSREKKESFPLTVTSAQKNPTAFYLCASSIPAVPGVLVDTQYFGPGTRLTVL.